This T cell receptor beta chain originates from a study of graft-versus-host responses after intestinal transplantation. About the research overall: Those transplanted obtained multivisceral, liver-intestinal, or isolated intestinal grafts. The study's findings and limits: Recipient-marrow GvH clones were detected, some having first appeared in ileum or blood. There was an association between peak levels of circulating GvH clones and early post-transplant HvG declines.

Profiled with immunoSEQ multiplex PCR; TCRdb holds only in-frame clones, not every one. The sample contains approximately 79,000 clones, about four fifths of which appear only once. This clone was found once. Its cognate antigen is unknown. This CDR3 comprises 15 residues. Trimming cost V 5 bases and J 5 bases; bases outside gene matches: 8. Germline CDR1 and CDR2: KGHSH and LQKENI. The source is a human donor who received an intestinal transplant. The chain carries TRBV18 and TRBJ2-1; the match to TRBD2 covers 8 bases. Sample: unstimulated CD4+ T cells sorted from spleen or lymph node cells, taken before intestinal transplant. The CDR3 coding sequence is TGTGCCAGCTCAACCACCTTACTAGCGGACAATGAGCAGTTCTTC. Translation: CASSTTLLADNEQFF.